A selection of T cell receptor beta chains follows, all from one sample in a study of blood T cell repertoires in COVID-19. Measured with immunoSEQ multiplex PCR; TCRdb has only the in-frame clones, and not every one. The data show some 220,000 clones, with around 87% seen just once and 3% to 3.5% held by the top ten. The sequenced material came from PBMCs or T cells enriched from blood (not recorded which). The receptors here all came from a woman aged 18-30 years in a cohort exposed to, infected with or recovered from COVID-19 (not recorded which). Both conserved end residues are part of each CDR3. Fields, in order: V gene, CDR3 length, CDR3 protein.

v_gene: TRBV28; len: 13; CDR3aa: CASNLEVGDEQFF
v_gene: TRBV3-1/TRBV3-2; len: 13; CDR3aa: CASSPRGGETQYF
v_gene: TRBV28; len: 13; CDR3aa: CASSSGAPSEAFF
v_gene: TRBV24-1; len: 11; CDR3aa: CATRRDRETFF
v_gene: TRBV24-1; len: 15; CDR3aa: CATSGGLAGSYEQYF
v_gene: TRBV27; len: 15; CDR3aa: CASSFGDRGVYGYTF
v_gene: TRBV5-6; len: 13; CDR3aa: CASRNAGGTEAFF
v_gene: TRBV3-1/TRBV3-2; len: 15; CDR3aa: CASSQGGVFNTEAFF
v_gene: TRBV18; len: 13; CDR3aa: CASSPELLGEQYF
v_gene: TRBV19; len: 15; CDR3aa: CASSIGQGVSREQYF
v_gene: TRBV4-1; len: 15; CDR3aa: CASSQGYGGKTEAFF
v_gene: TRBV5-1; len: 15; CDR3aa: CASSLAGQGIETQYF
v_gene: TRBV3-1/TRBV3-2; len: 15; CDR3aa: CASSQGSGGPYEQYF
v_gene: TRBV27; len: 13; CDR3aa: CASRPGGNSPLHF
v_gene: TRBV9; len: 13; CDR3aa: CASSVDRDYGYTF
v_gene: TRBV5-1; len: 13; CDR3aa: CASSLNGEETQYF
v_gene: TRBV27; len: 13; CDR3aa: CASRDRGSGELFF
v_gene: TRBV6-1; len: 17; CDR3aa: CASSEGGQSYSNQPQHF
v_gene: TRBV19; len: 11; CDR3aa: CAVGGGAGYTF
v_gene: TRBV5-4; len: 13; CDR3aa: CASSSGGPETQYF
v_gene: TRBV4-2; len: 14; CDR3aa: CASSQDSKTNEQFF
v_gene: TRBV18; len: 15; CDR3aa: CASSPPSKTNNEQFF
v_gene: TRBV18; len: 13; CDR3aa: CASSPGGGQPQHF
v_gene: TRBV19; len: 15; CDR3aa: CASSPEGNSNQPQHF
v_gene: TRBV7-2; len: 14; CDR3aa: CASSLSRADYEQYF
v_gene: TRBV6-5; len: 13; CDR3aa: CATTSPGVGEQYF
v_gene: TRBV3-1/TRBV3-2; len: 18; CDR3aa: CASSPGLAVLENTGELFF
v_gene: TRBV5-4; len: 15; CDR3aa: CASSLATSGVYEQYF
v_gene: TRBV7-3; len: 16; CDR3aa: CASSSGLAGATGTQYF
v_gene: TRBV5-1; len: 16; CDR3aa: CASSLNDRGGSYGYTF
v_gene: TRBV25-1; len: 15; CDR3aa: CASSELGQGAGGYTF
v_gene: TRBV28; len: 13; CDR3aa: CASSGGQGFEQYF
v_gene: TRBV20-1; len: 11; CDR3aa: CSADTVTEAFF
v_gene: TRBV24-1; len: 16; CDR3aa: CATPYPERANGNTIYF
v_gene: TRBV11-3; len: 14; CDR3aa: CASSQGARPETQYF
v_gene: TRBV12-3/TRBV12-4; len: 13; CDR3aa: CASTPDSNQPQHF
v_gene: TRBV30; len: 16; CDR3aa: CAWSWYLAGDTDTQYF
v_gene: TRBV6-1; len: 15; CDR3aa: CASSDGTASGNTIYF
v_gene: TRBV7-9; len: 16; CDR3aa: CASSLVLGTGLSPLHF